This TCR beta chain was found in a study of blood T cell repertoires in COVID-19. The germline CDR1 and CDR2 sequences are LNHNV and YYDKDF (reference sequence). V shed 0 bases, J shed 4 bases, and the junction held 3 bases outside the gene matches. The CDR3 extends over 15 amino acids. Original processing notes: Estimated nucleated cell counts came from reference gene primer amplification. Repertoires were generated with immunoSEQ multiplex PCR, while TCRdb's copy carries only in-frame clones and drops some. That table is the source of V, J and clone size, and D and trimming were worked out from the DNA. The sample shows fewer than 350,000 clones, 81% of them seen only once. This clone was found a few times.

The sequence was collected from a woman in her sixties with active or convalescent COVID-19. The material sequenced was peripheral blood. V usage is TRBV15 and J usage is TRBJ1-2; 9 positions match TRBD1. DNA for the CDR3: TGTGCCACCAGCAGAGATTGGGGACAGGGCTATGGCTACACCTTC. Translating gives CATSRDWGQGYGYTF.